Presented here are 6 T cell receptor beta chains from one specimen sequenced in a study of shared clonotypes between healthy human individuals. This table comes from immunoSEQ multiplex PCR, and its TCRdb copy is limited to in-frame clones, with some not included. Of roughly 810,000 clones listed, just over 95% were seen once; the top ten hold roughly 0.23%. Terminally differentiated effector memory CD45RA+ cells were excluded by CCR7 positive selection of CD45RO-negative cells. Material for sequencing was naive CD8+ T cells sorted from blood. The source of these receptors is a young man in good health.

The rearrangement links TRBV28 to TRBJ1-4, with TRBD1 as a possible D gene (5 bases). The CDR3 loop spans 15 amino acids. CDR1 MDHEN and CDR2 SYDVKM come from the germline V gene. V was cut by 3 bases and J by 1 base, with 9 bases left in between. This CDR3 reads CASSFIGGTNEKLFF. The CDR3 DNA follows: TGTGCCAGCAGTTTCATCGGGGGAACTAATGAAAAACTGTTTTTT.

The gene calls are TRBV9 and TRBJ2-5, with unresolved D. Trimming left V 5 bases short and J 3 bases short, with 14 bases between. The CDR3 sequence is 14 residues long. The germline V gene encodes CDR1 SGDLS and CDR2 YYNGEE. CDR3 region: CASSPRYEEETQYF. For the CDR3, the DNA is TGTGCCAGCAGTCCCCGGTACGAAGAAGAGACCCAGTACTTC.

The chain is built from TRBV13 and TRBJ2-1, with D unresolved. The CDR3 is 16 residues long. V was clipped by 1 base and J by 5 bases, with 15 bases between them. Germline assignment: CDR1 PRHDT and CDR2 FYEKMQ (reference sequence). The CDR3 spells CASSLEFGQQDNEQFF. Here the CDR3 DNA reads TGTGCCAGCAGCTTAGAGTTTGGGCAGCAGGACAATGAGCAGTTCTTC. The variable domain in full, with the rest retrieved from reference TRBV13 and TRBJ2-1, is AAGVIQSPRHLIKEKRETATLKCYPIPRHDTVYWYQQGPGQDPQFLISFYEKMQSDKGSIPDRFSAQQFSDYHSELNMSSLELGDSALYFCASSLEFGQQDNEQFFGPGTRLTVL.

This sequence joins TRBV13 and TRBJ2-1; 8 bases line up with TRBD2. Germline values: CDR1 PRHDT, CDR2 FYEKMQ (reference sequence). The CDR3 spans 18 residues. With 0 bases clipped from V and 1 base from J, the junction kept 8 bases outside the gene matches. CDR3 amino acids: CASSLGTAGVRSYNEQFF. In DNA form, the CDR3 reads TGTGCCAGCAGCTTAGGAACAGCGGGAGTTAGGTCCTACAATGAGCAGTTCTTC.

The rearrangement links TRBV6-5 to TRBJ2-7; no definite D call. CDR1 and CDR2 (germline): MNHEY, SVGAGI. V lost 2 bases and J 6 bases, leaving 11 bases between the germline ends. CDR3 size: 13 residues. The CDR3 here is CASSYLPGREQYF. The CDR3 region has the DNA TGTGCCAGCAGTTACCTACCGGGCCGCGAGCAGTACTTC.

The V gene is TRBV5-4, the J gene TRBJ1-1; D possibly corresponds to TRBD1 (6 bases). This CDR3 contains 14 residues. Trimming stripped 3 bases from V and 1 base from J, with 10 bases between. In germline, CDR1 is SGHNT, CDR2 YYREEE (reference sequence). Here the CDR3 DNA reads TGTGCCAGCAGCTGGGACATGGGGAACACTGAAGCTTTCTTT. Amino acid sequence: CASSWDMGNTEAFF. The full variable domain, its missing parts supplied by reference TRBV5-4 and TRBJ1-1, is ETGVTQSPTHLIKTRGQQVTLRCSSQSGHNTVSWYQQALGQGPQFIFQYYREEENGRGNFPPRFSGLQFPNYSSELNVNALELDDSALYLCASSWDMGNTEAFFGQGTRLTVV.